What follows describes a single TCR beta chain. The CDR3 extends over 19 amino acids. Losses at the gene ends were 4 bases for V and 2 bases for J; bases not matched to a gene: 15. Germline assignment: CDR1 SGHNT and CDR2 YYREEE (reference sequence). These data come from a study of PD-L1 blockade in urothelial cancer. Study details: Most patients, about nine tenths of the roughly 29, were males with bladder-origin cancer.

Here immunoSEQ multiplex PCR was the method, and the copy in TCRdb shows in-frame clones only, minus some. The table lists 50,000 or so clones, about 72% of them singletons. Metastatic or locally advanced urothelial carcinoma was present in the patients. The receptor's source is a man in his sixties or seventies with urothelial cancer. V and J are TRBV5-4 and TRBJ2-1; 10 bases are a match to TRBD2. The sample in question was PBMCs, obtained around atezolizumab (anti-PD-L1) treatment. CDR3 sequence: CASSPTSSGSHFTYNEQFF. For the CDR3, the DNA is TGTGCCAGCAGCCCAACGTCTAGCGGGAGTCACTTTACCTACAATGAGCAGTTCTTC.